This passage covers 9 T cell receptor beta chains from one sample sequenced in a study of OX40 agonist ivuxolimab in advanced cancers. Library method: the immunoSEQ multiplex PCR assay. Imported from immuneACCESS, the table was reduced by TCRdb to in-frame sequences with V and J called. These copies leave out some clones; in studies compared against another copy, an unresolved V gene accounts for under half, and the cause of the remainder is not known. Counted in this sample were 20,000 to 25,000 clones; less than 90% of them appeared once. 50% to 65% of the sample goes to the ten largest clones. Source: CD4+ or CD8+ T cells sorted from blood, taken in a trial of the OX40 agonist ivuxolimab. The receptors were sampled from an adult with an advanced solid tumor such as melanoma, head and neck, liver or kidney cancer.

The V call is TRBV7-9, the J call TRBJ1-5, with D uncertain. The CDR3 extends over 12 amino acids. Germline V gene lookup returns CDR1 SEHNR and CDR2 FQNEAQ (reference sequence). The germline V and J ends were trimmed by 8 bases and 1 base, with 6 bases remaining between them. The CDR3 nucleotides are TGTGCCAGCGCCTGGAGCAATCAGCCCCAGCATTTT. Protein sequence: CASAWSNQPQHF.

This clone was recorded only once. Sequence at one end of the junction differs from germline and may be a read error. The chain is built from TRBV5-1 and TRBJ1-1; D remains ambiguous. This CDR3 has 12 residues. Germline V gives CDR1 SGHRS, CDR2 YFSETQ. The CDR3 DNA is TGTGCCAGCAGCTTAGGAGGTCCTGAAGCTTTCTTT. Its translation: CASSLGGPEAFF. The full variable domain, with the rest looked up from reference TRBV5-1 and TRBJ1-1, is KAGVTQTPRYLIKTRGQQVTLSCSPISGHRSVSWYQQTPGQGLQFLFEYFSETQRNKGNFPGRFSGRQFSNSRSEMNVSTLELGDSALYLCASSLGGPEAFFGQGTRLTVV.

This chain links TRBV13 with TRBJ2-5; D remains unclear. Germline V gene data show CDR1 as PRHDT and CDR2 as FYEKMQ (reference sequence). This CDR3 is built from 13 residues. V lost 0 bases and J lost 3, with 5 bases in between. The CDR3 DNA follows: TGTGCCAGCAGCTTAGGTCTAGAAGAGACCCAGTACTTC. As protein: CASSLGLEETQYF.

The gene calls are TRBV5-6 and TRBJ1-5; D is unclear. The V gene lost 6 bases and the J gene lost 6 bases, with 10 bases spanning the gap. CDR1 is SGHDT, CDR2 YYEEEE, per germline. There are 12 residues in the CDR3. This CDR3 reads CASNEMGQPQHF. In DNA, the CDR3 is TGTGCCAGCAACGAGATGGGTCAGCCCCAGCATTTT.

CDR3 nucleotides: TGTGCCAGCAGTTACTCGCCACCTGGAAACACCATATATTTT. It specifies CASSYSPPGNTIYF. The rearrangement uses TRBV6-5 and TRBJ1-3; D is unresolved. CDR1 and CDR2 (germline): MNHEY, SVGAGI. This CDR3 spans 14 amino acids. V lost 0 bases and J lost 2, with 5 bases in between.

In its sample, this clone was seen a few times. The chain has TRBV7-2 and TRBJ2-3, with D uncertain. Trimming shortened V by 2 bases and J by 8 bases, and 5 bases separated the two germline ends. This CDR3 has 11 residues. CDR1 is SGHTA and CDR2 is FQGNSA in the germline V gene. The CDR3 loop is CASSLSRTQYF. The DNA of the CDR3 is TGTGCCAGCAGCTTAAGTCGTACGCAGTATTTT.

The chain employs TRBV9 and TRBJ1-4; D may be TRBD1 (5 bases). The CDR3 runs to 15 residues. V lost 0 bases and J lost 3, with 9 bases in between. Germline V gene sequence: CDR1 SGDLS, CDR2 YYNGEE. The CDR3 sequence: CASSVGGAPNEKLFF. The CDR3 region has the DNA TGTGCCAGCAGCGTAGGAGGGGCCCCTAATGAAAAACTGTTTTTT.

This clone was observed once. J is TRBJ2-7 and V is TRBV6-6; D perhaps matches TRBD2 (6 bases). Between the trimmed V and J ends, which lost 8 bases and 2 bases, there was a span of 19 bases. Germline lookup yields CDR1 MNHNY and CDR2 SVGAGI (reference sequence). This CDR3 spans 15 amino acids. The CDR3 loop reads CASSTPSAYPYEQYF. DNA of the CDR3: TGTGCCAGCTCGACACCTAGCGCCTACCCCTACGAGCAGTACTTC.

This clone was found once. The CDR3 here is CSVEDRASYNEQFF. The CDR3 coding sequence is TGCAGCGTTGAAGACAGGGCTTCCTACAATGAGCAGTTCTTC. The genes are TRBV29-1 and TRBJ2-1; D is possibly TRBD1 (5 bases). The length of the CDR3 is 14 residues. Between the trimmed V and J ends, which lost 0 bases and 1 base, there was a span of 7 bases. CDR1 SQVTM and CDR2 ANQGSEA come from the germline V gene.